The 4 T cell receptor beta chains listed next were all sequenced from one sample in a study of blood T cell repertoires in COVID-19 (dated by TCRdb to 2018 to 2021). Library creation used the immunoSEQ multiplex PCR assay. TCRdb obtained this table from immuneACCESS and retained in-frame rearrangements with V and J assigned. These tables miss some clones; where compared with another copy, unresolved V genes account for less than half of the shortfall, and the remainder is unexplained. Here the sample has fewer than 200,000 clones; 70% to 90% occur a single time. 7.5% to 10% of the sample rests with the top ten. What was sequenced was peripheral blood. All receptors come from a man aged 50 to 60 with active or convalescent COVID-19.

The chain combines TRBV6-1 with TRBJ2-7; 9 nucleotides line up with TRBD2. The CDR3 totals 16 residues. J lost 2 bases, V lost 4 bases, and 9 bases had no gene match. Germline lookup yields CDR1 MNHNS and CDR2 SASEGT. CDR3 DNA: TGTGCCAGCAGTGGATTACTAGGCGGGAGGGCCTACGAGCAGTACTTC. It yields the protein CASSGLLGGRAYEQYF.

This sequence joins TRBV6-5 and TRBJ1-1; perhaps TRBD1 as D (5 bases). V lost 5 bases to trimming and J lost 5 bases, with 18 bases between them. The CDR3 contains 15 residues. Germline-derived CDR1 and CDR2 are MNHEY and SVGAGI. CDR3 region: CASSPIRGKGTEAFF. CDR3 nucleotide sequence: TGTGCCAGCAGTCCGATAAGGGGCAAGGGGACTGAAGCTTTCTTT.

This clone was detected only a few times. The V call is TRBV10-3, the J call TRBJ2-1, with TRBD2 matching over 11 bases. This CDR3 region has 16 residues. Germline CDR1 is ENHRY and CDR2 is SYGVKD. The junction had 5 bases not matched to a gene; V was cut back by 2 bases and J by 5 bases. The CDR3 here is CAISETSGSVNNEQFF. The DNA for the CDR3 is TGTGCCATCAGTGAGACTAGCGGGAGTGTCAACAATGAGCAGTTCTTC.

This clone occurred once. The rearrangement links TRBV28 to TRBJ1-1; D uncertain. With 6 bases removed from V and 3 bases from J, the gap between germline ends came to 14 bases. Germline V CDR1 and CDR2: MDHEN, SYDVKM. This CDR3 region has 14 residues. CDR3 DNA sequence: TGTGCCAGCAGCCGGGCGGGTATAGACACTGAAGCTTTCTTT. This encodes CASSRAGIDTEAFF. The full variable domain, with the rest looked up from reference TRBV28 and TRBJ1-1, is DVKVTQSSRYLVKRTGEKVFLECVQDMDHENMFWYRQDPGLGLRLIYFSYDVKMKEKGDIPEGYSVSREKKERFSLILESASTNQTSMYLCASSRAGIDTEAFFGQGTRLTVV.